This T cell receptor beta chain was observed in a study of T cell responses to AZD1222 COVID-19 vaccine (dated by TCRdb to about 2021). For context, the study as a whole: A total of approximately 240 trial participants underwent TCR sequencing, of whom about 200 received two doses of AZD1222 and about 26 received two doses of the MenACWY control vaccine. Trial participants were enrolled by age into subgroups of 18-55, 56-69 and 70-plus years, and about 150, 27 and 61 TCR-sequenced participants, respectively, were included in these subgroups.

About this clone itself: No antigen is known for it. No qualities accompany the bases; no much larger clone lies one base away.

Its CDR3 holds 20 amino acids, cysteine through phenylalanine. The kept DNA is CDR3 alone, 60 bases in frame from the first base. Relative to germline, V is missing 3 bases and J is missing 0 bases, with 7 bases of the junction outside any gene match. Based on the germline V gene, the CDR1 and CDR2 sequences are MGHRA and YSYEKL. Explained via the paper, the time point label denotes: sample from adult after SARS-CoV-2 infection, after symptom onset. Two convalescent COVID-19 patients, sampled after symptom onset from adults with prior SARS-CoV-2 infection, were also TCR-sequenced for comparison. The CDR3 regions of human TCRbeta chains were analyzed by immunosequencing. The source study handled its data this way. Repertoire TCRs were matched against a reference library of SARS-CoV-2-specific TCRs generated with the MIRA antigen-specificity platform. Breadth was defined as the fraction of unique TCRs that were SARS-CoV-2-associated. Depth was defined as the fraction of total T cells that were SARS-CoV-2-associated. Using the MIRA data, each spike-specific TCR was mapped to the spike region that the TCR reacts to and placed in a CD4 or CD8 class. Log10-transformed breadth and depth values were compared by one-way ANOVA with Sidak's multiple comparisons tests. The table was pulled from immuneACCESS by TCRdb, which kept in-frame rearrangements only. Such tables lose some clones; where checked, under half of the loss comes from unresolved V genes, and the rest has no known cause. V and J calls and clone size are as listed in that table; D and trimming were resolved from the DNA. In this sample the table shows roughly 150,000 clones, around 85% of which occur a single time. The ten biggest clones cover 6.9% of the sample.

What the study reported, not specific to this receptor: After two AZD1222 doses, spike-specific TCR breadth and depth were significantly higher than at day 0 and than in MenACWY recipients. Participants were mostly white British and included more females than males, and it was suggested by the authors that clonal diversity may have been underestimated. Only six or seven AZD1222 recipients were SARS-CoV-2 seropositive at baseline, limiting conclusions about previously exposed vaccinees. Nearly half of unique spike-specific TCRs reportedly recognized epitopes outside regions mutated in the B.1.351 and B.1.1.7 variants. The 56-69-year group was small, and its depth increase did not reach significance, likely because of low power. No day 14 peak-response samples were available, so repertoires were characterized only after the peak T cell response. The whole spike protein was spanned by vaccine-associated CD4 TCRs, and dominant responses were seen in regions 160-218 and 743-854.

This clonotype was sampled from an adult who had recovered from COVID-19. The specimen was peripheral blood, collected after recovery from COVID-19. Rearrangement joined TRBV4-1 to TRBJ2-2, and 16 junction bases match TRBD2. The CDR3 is CASSHPSGLAGGSNTGELFF. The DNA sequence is TGCGCCAGCAGCCACCCCTCGGGACTAGCGGGGGGGTCGAACACCGGGGAGCTGTTTTTT.